Listed here are 6 T cell receptor beta chains from one sample, sequenced in a study of CD8 T cells in ankylosing spondylitis. TCRdb used MiXCR to reprocess the 5' RACE reads, holding one entry per CDR3 protein. The data hold some 87,000 distinct CDR3 sequences, with around 26% observed a single time. Source material: blood, either unsorted or a sorted T cell fraction (not recorded which). The source of these receptors is a male donor with ankylosing spondylitis or in good health (not recorded which).

The chain combines TRBV3-1 with TRBJ1-5; no clear D gene. This CDR3 has 15 residues. Trimming took 0 bases from V and 5 from J, leaving 11 bases between them. CDR1 is LGHDT, CDR2 YNNKEL, per germline (reference sequence). The CDR3 nucleotides read TGTGCCAGCAGCCAAGACACCTTGGGCCATCAGCCCCAGCATTTT. This gives the protein CASSQDTLGHQPQHF.

CDR3: CATSSPGTGDVDTQYF. As DNA, the CDR3 is TGTGCCACCAGCAGTCCCGGGACAGGGGACGTAGATACGCAGTATTTT. The chain is built from TRBV15 and TRBJ2-3; 10 bases fit TRBD1. Losses at the gene ends were 3 bases for V and 5 bases for J; bases not matched to a gene: 8. The germline V gene encodes CDR1 LNHNV and CDR2 YYDKDF (reference sequence). This CDR3 comprises 16 residues.

J is TRBJ2-2 and V is TRBV2; TRBD2 is a possible D gene (5 bases). The length of the CDR3 is 15 residues. V was clipped by 7 bases and J by 2 bases, with 14 bases between them. Looked up from germline, CDR1 is SNHLY and CDR2 is FYNNEI. In DNA, the CDR3 is TGTGCCAGCAAATATGACGGACTTAACACCGGGGAGCTGTTTTTT. Its protein is CASKYDGLNTGELFF.

The chain is built from TRBV20-1 and TRBJ2-5; D assignment may be TRBD1 or TRBD2 (5 bases each). The CDR3 is 13 amino acids. In germline, CDR1 is DFQATT, CDR2 SNEGSKA (reference sequence). V was pared by 2 bases and J by 4 bases, with 11 bases between. CDR3 in DNA: TGCAGTGCTAGATACGGTGGGGGAGAGACCCAGTACTTC. This sequence encodes CSARYGGGETQYF.

The gene calls are TRBV5-1 and TRBJ2-4, with D perhaps matching TRBD2 (5 bases). V shed 2 bases and J shed 1 base, with 16 bases lying between them. The CDR3 loop spans 17 amino acids. The V gene's germline CDR1 is SGHRS and CDR2 YFSETQ. CDR3 sequence (DNA): TGCGCCAGCAGCTTACCACTAGTACCACGGGCCAAAAACATTCAGTACTTC. Translation gives CASSLPLVPRAKNIQYF.

The V call is TRBV7-3, the J call TRBJ1-2; weak D call: TRBD1 (6 bases). Looked up from germline, CDR1 is SGHTA and CDR2 is FQGTGA. This CDR3 is 12 amino acids long. Trimming removed 4 bases at V and 10 bases at J, with 13 bases between. The CDR3 DNA follows: TGTGCCAGCAGCTATCAGACAGGCCTCTACACCTTC. Protein sequence: CASSYQTGLYTF. Full variable domain (remainder filled in from reference TRBV7-3 and TRBJ1-2): GAGVSQTPSNKVTEKGKYVELRCDPISGHTALYWYRQSLGQGPEFLIYFQGTGAADDSGLPNDRFFAVRPEGSVSTLKIQRTERGDSAVYLCASSYQTGLYTFGSGTRLTVV.